The entry that follows covers one T cell receptor beta chain sequence. Its antigen is not identified. Other DNA sequences from this sample encode an identical CDR3 as well. These data originate in a study of T cell responses to AZD1222 COVID-19 vaccine. Study results and limitations: Two AZD1222 administrations were followed by greater Spike-specific TCR breadth and depth. The study reported that nearly half of spike-specific TCRs target unmutated variant regions.

Some second doses came at about 4 weeks and others at about 12 weeks; these were pooled. Profiled with immunoSEQ multiplex PCR; TCRdb holds only in-frame clones, not every one. The sample includes approximately 170,000 clones, around 94% of them seen just once. The receptor comes from an adult who received the AZD1222 COVID-19 vaccine. The sample consisted of peripheral blood, taken 28 days after the second AZD1222 dose.

CDR3 nucleotide sequence: TGTGCCAGCAGTTTAGGGGGGTATGGCTACACCTTC. Translation: CASSLGGYGYTF. This sequence joins TRBV6-5 and TRBJ1-2, with D possibly being TRBD1 (6 bases). The CDR3 totals 12 residues. Trimming shortened V by 4 bases and J by 5 bases, and 8 bases separated the two germline ends. Germline CDR1 MNHEY, CDR2 SVGAGI.